The 20 T cell receptor beta chains reported below all come from one sample, sequenced in a study of T-cell reconstitution after alpha-beta-depleted transplantation in children. It was with unique molecular identifiers that the TCRbeta library was prepared. TCRdb processed the PCR reads anew with MiXCR; each CDR3 protein has one entry. The data hold around 300,000 distinct CDR3 sequences, with roughly 21% observed a single time. The material was PBMCs, mostly from graft donor cells, obtained 180 days after TCRalphabeta/CD19-depleted stem cell transplant. The receptor set was obtained from a male patient younger than 18 who had a stem cell transplant for acute lymphoblastic leukemia, so the T cells may come from the graft donor.

The CDR3 loop reads CASSLKAGRNQPQHF. CDR3 DNA sequence: TGTGCCAGCAGCTTGAAAGCCGGAAGGAATCAGCCCCAGCATTTT. The chain has TRBV5-5 and TRBJ1-5, with D hard to call. Germline V gives CDR1 SGHKS, CDR2 YYEKEE (reference sequence). CDR3 length equals 15 residues. Between the trimmed V and J ends, which lost 1 base and 4 bases, there was a span of 12 bases. The entire variable domain, with the rest obtained from reference TRBV5-5 and TRBJ1-5, is as follows: DAGVTQSPTHLIKTRGQQVTLRCSPISGHKSVSWYQQVLGQGPQFIFQYYEKEERGRGNFPDRFSARQFPNYSSELNVNALLLGDSALYLCASSLKAGRNQPQHFGDGTRLSIL.

This clonotype was recorded a few times. In DNA form, the CDR3 reads TGTGCCATCAGTGGTCCTAGATCGGCCGGGGAGCTGTTTTTT. Protein: CAISGPRSAGELFF. The rearrangement uses TRBV10-3 and TRBJ2-2; unclear D gene. Germline V gene sequence: CDR1 ENHRY, CDR2 SYGVKD. The length of the CDR3 is 14 residues. Trimming pared 4 bases from V and 6 bases from J, leaving 12 bases between.

This clonotype came up a few times. V is TRBV11-2 and J is TRBJ2-1; 7 bases align to TRBD2. Germline lookup yields CDR1 SGHAT and CDR2 FQNNGV. The CDR3 is 16 residues long. J gave up 7 bases and V 5 bases, and 14 bases lay outside the gene matches. The CDR3 bases are TGTGCCAGCAGCCTCCGAGACCGGGGGGTCAAAAATGAGCAGTTCTTC. Translated, it gives CASSLRDRGVKNEQFF.

The table lists this clonotype with a few counts. The chain employs TRBV15 and TRBJ2-1, with D tentatively TRBD1 or TRBD2 (5 bases each). Germline V lookup: CDR1 LNHNV, CDR2 YYDKDF (reference sequence). The CDR3 is made up of 16 amino acids. The germline V and J ends were trimmed by 1 base and 4 bases, with 14 bases remaining between them. This CDR3 reads CATSRVLGTWYNEQFF. CDR3 nucleotides: TGTGCCACCAGCAGAGTACTCGGGACCTGGTACAATGAGCAGTTCTTC.

The table lists this clonotype with a few counts. This chain connects TRBV20-1 to TRBJ1-5; no clear D gene. Trimming left V 1 base short and J 0 bases short, with 7 bases between. Germline V gene lookup returns CDR1 DFQATT and CDR2 SNEGSKA (reference sequence). The CDR3 totals 14 residues. The CDR3 region is CSARGLYSNQPQHF. In DNA form, the CDR3 reads TGCAGTGCTAGAGGACTTTATAGCAATCAGCCCCAGCATTTT.

This clonotype has more than one count but fewer than ten. The rearrangement uses TRBV4-2 and TRBJ2-1, with 12 positions matching TRBD1. This CDR3 contains 16 residues. From germline, CDR1 is LGHNA and CDR2 YNFKEQ. V lost 6 bases and J lost 6; bases outside the gene matches: 9. CDR3 sequence (DNA): TGTGCCAGCAGGCACGGGACAGGGGGCGTTGGCAATGAGCAGTTCTTC. This sequence encodes CASRHGTGGVGNEQFF.

This clonotype was seen only a few times. The chain has TRBV7-3 and TRBJ2-3, with D maybe TRBD2 (5 bases). Trimming cost V 4 bases and J 1 base, with 9 bases left between them. CDR1 is SGHTA and CDR2 is FQGTGA in the germline V gene. The length of the CDR3 is 14 residues. The CDR3 loop reads CASSWTRRTDTQYF. As DNA, the CDR3 is TGTGCCAGCAGCTGGACTCGACGCACAGATACGCAGTATTTT.

This clonotype turned up a few times. J is TRBJ2-2 and V is TRBV29-1; TRBD2 agrees at 7 bases. This CDR3 has 16 residues. CDR1 and CDR2 from the germline V gene are SQVTM and ANQGSEA. V lost 3 bases to trimming and J lost 2 bases; unmatched junction nucleotides: 9. The CDR3 sequence is CSVDNRRERNTGELFF. The CDR3 DNA reads TGCAGCGTTGATAATAGGCGGGAGCGTAACACCGGGGAGCTGTTTTTT.

The chain joins TRBV12-5 to TRBJ2-1; D might be TRBD2 (6 bases). Trimming removed 3 bases at V and 2 bases at J, with 14 bases between. The CDR3 contains 16 residues. Germline V gene sequence: CDR1 LGHNT, CDR2 FRNRAP. CDR3 coding DNA: TGTGCTAGTGGTTTATACTCCAGCGGGCCCTACAATGAGCAGTTCTTC. It yields the protein CASGLYSSGPYNEQFF.

In this sample, this clonotype turned up a few times. The chain uses TRBV5-1 and TRBJ1-2, with TRBD1 matching 7 bases. With 2 bases clipped from V and 10 bases from J, the junction kept 8 bases outside the gene matches. Germline values: CDR1 SGHRS, CDR2 YFSETQ. This CDR3 contains 13 residues. The CDR3, as DNA: TGCGCCAGCAGCTTACAGGGGTGGGGCAACTACACCTTC. It encodes CASSLQGWGNYTF.

The J gene is TRBJ2-1, the V gene TRBV11-2; 9 bases map to TRBD2. V trimming: 4 bases; J trimming: 7 bases; junction bases outside the gene matches: 11. The CDR3 runs 16 residues. From germline, CDR1 is SGHAT and CDR2 FQNNGV. The CDR3 nucleotides are TGTGCCAGCAGCTCCTACAGTAGCGGGAGTCCAAATGAGCAGTTCTTC. Its translation: CASSSYSSGSPNEQFF. Supplemented by reference TRBV11-2 and TRBJ2-1, the full variable domain reads EAGVAQSPRYKIIEKRQSVAFWCNPISGHATLYWYQQILGQGPKLLIQFQNNGVVDDSQLPKDRFSAERLKGVDSTLKIQPAKLEDSAVYLCASSSYSSGSPNEQFFGPGTRLTVL.

The table lists this clonotype with a few counts. The chain is built from TRBV9 and TRBJ1-2; 8 bases match TRBD1. V was clipped by 3 bases and J by 4 bases; unmatched bases: 2. Per germline, CDR1 SGDLS and CDR2 YYNGEE. The CDR3 sequence is 13 residues long. The DNA of the CDR3 is TGTGCCAGCAGCGCCACAGGGGGCTATGGCTACACCTTC. It encodes CASSATGGYGYTF.

This CDR3 is CASSLWGLAGGAYNEQFF. CDR3 DNA sequence: TGTGCCAGCAGTTTATGGGGACTAGCGGGAGGGGCCTACAATGAGCAGTTCTTC. This chain links TRBV27 with TRBJ2-1, with 16 nucleotides matching TRBD2. The ends lost 1 base at V and 2 bases at J; junction bases unmatched: 2. Per germline, CDR1 MNHEY and CDR2 SMNVEV (reference sequence). The CDR3 runs 18 residues.

This clonotype was detected only a few times. The chain couples TRBV10-3 to TRBJ1-1; 10 nucleotides match TRBD1. The CDR3 is 14 residues long. Trimming took 7 bases from V and 2 from J; bases not matched to a gene: 4. CDR1 is ENHRY, CDR2 SYGVKD, per germline. The CDR3 is CAIKGQGGNTEAFF. CDR3 nucleotide sequence: TGTGCCATCAAAGGACAGGGGGGCAACACTGAAGCTTTCTTT.

Only a few counts were recorded for this clonotype. This chain links TRBV20-1 with TRBJ2-1, with 9 bases identical to TRBD2. Germline V CDR1 and CDR2: DFQATT, SNEGSKA (reference sequence). The CDR3 spans 15 residues. The ends lost 1 base at V and 2 bases at J; junction bases unmatched: 3. The CDR3 loop is CSARGLAEAYNEQFF. CDR3 bases: TGCAGTGCTAGAGGACTAGCGGAGGCCTACAATGAGCAGTTCTTC.

This clonotype was picked up a small number of times. The chain links TRBV24-1 to TRBJ2-1, with a tentative D call TRBD2 (6 bases). The CDR3 is 13 residues long. V lost 5 bases and J 10 bases, leaving 14 bases between the germline ends. Per the germline V gene, CDR1 is KGHDR and CDR2 is SFDVKD. DNA for the CDR3: TGTGCCACCAGTGGAGTTCGGGGGAGGGAGCAGTTCTTC. Translation: CATSGVRGREQFF.

The genes are TRBV7-4 and TRBJ2-1, with 7 nucleotides matching TRBD2. This CDR3 has 15 residues. Germline CDR1 and CDR2: SGHVT and SQSDAQ. J was trimmed by 4 bases and V by 5 bases; bases with no gene match: 8. DNA of the CDR3: TGTGCCAGCAGCCCCGGACTAGTCTCGTACAATGAGCAGTTCTTC. This gives the protein CASSPGLVSYNEQFF. The entire variable domain, with the rest obtained from reference TRBV7-4 and TRBJ2-1, is as follows: GAGVSQSPRYKVAKRGRDVALRCDSISGHVTLYWYRQTLGQGSEVLTYSQSDAQRDKSGRPSGRFSAERPERSVSTLKIQRTEQGDSAVYLCASSPGLVSYNEQFFGPGTRLTVL.

The table lists this clonotype with a few counts. The chain uses TRBV7-2 and TRBJ2-1; 10 nucleotides line up with TRBD2. The V and J ends lost 7 bases and 6 bases, in that order; junction bases with no gene match: 6. Germline CDR1 reads SGHTA; CDR2 reads FQGNSA. CDR3 length: 14 residues. The CDR3 DNA reads TGTGCCAGCACCTTGGGACTAGCGATCAATGAGCAGTTCTTC. Translating gives CASTLGLAINEQFF.

The gene calls are TRBV7-3 and TRBJ2-3; D unclear. V was clipped by 6 bases and J by 0 bases, with 22 bases between them. The CDR3 is 18 residues long. The germline V gene has CDR1 SGHTA and CDR2 FQGTGA. In DNA, the CDR3 is TGTGCCAGCAGTTCTAACTTCTTACCCCTCACTAGCACAGATACGCAGTATTTT. The encoded protein is CASSSNFLPLTSTDTQYF.

The genes are TRBV7-6 and TRBJ2-7; TRBD2 is a possible D gene (6 bases). From germline, CDR1 is SGHVS and CDR2 FNYEAQ. V lost 8 bases and J lost 4, with 21 bases in between. The CDR3 has 15 amino acids. DNA of the CDR3: TGTGCCAGCCGTCTTTCCCCTGGGGGGAGTTACGAGCAGTACTTC. Encoded protein: CASRLSPGGSYEQYF.